This section outlines one TCR beta chain sequence together with its context. The antigen is not known. Deep was the level at which the assay was run. Assay: immunoSEQ multiplex PCR; the TCRdb copy retains only in-frame clones and omits some. The sample holds approximately 1,500,000 clones; around 95% are singletons and the top ten take 1.2%. This entry belongs to a study of shared clonotypes between healthy human individuals. Whole-study context: Ranging from 18 to 49 in age, donors were two women and three men. Findings of the study overall: In a few donors, 4.5% to 5.5% of naive CD4 clonotypes appeared in common.

In germline, CDR1 is MGHRA, CDR2 YSYEKL. This CDR3 region has 15 residues. V shed 0 bases and J shed 3 bases, with 9 bases lying between them. The sample consisted of naive CD4+ T cells sorted from blood. Noted subset: CD45RA+ positively selected. This sequence originates from a man in his thirties or forties in good health. V is TRBV4-1 and J is TRBJ1-5; D call uncertain. CDR3 DNA: TGCGCCAGCAGCCAAGAAGATGGATTCAATCAGCCCCAGCATTTT. Translating it yields CASSQEDGFNQPQHF.